The text below deals with one T cell receptor beta chain. This clonotype was counted many times. The target of this receptor is not known. Per-base qualities were not stored, and no clone one base away is much larger. The germline V gene provides CDR1 MDHEN and CDR2 SYDVKM. Inclusive of the bounding cysteine and phenylalanine, the CDR3 is 14 residues long. Just the 42-base CDR3 DNA is kept, in frame starting at base 1. V was cut back by 2 bases and J by 6 bases, leaving a gap of 11 bases between them. The sample belongs to a study of T-cell reconstitution after alpha-beta-depleted transplantation in children (dated by TCRdb to 2015 to 2016). About the investigation overall: Using TCR repertoire profiling, the study followed T-cell immune reconstitution in a quantitative way in children after TCRalphabeta/CD19-depleted allogeneic hematopoietic cell transplantation.

Library preparation employed PCR. TCRdb names Illumina HiSeq 2500 as the instrument used. To normalize quantification of the TCRbeta repertoire, the TCR libraries were built with molecular barcoding that relied on unique molecular identifiers. TCRdb ran its own pipeline on the public reads, namely fastp trimming at Q25 and MiXCR clone calling, and kept in-frame beta chains. For every CDR3 protein sequence, its rows merge into one entry that carries the most common genes and DNA. This sample gives some 240,000 distinct CDR3 sequences in total; about 11% of them show up just once. Of the sample, approximately 2.9% is held by the ten largest clones.

The origin of this receptor is a human donor who donated a stem cell graft to a child with acute lymphoblastic leukemia. This specimen was PBMCs from the stem cell graft donor, taken from the stem cell graft. The rearranged chain carries TRBV28 and TRBJ1-5; D gene: possibly TRBD1, on 5 matching bases. The CDR3 here reads CASSLAGAVQPQHF. Read as DNA, the sequence is TGTGCCAGCAGTTTAGCTGGGGCGGTTCAGCCCCAGCATTTT.